Following are 10 T cell receptor beta chains from one sample sequenced in a study of technical replicates of blood from a few donors. Profiled with immunoSEQ multiplex PCR; TCRdb holds only in-frame clones, not every one. The sample records about 61,000 clones, around 87% being singletons. Sample: PBMCs. The receptor source for this set is a human donor in good health. Some clones in this sample may be carry-over from other donors' samples.

The chain carries TRBV7-2 and TRBJ2-7; D is uncertain. The CDR3 is 14 residues long. In germline, CDR1 is SGHTA, CDR2 FQGNSA. V shed 6 bases and J shed 7 bases, with 19 bases lying between them. CDR3 protein: CASRSTNPVGEQYF. The CDR3 bases are TGTGCCAGCAGGTCAACTAACCCGGTTGGGGAGCAGTACTTC.

This clone occurred once. The chain employs TRBV28 and TRBJ1-2; 8 bases are a match to TRBD1. The ends lost 8 bases at V and 4 bases at J; junction bases unmatched: 6. Germline values: CDR1 MDHEN, CDR2 SYDVKM. The CDR3 is made up of 13 amino acids. The CDR3 reads CASGFGQGYGYTF. Written as DNA, the CDR3 is TGTGCCAGCGGCTTTGGACAGGGCTATGGCTACACCTTC.

The V call is TRBV15, the J call TRBJ1-5, with D hard to call. In germline, CDR1 is LNHNV, CDR2 YYDKDF (reference sequence). Trimming removed 3 bases from V and 10 bases from J, with 13 bases in between. The CDR3 length is 13 residues. CDR3 amino acids: CATSRLLRGPQHF. CDR3 DNA: TGTGCCACCAGCAGGTTACTGCGCGGACCCCAGCATTTT.

This clone was counted only a few times. As DNA, the CDR3 is TGTGCCAGCAGCTTAGGTATCGACCGGGGGGCCAAAAACATTCAGTACTTC. Encoded protein: CASSLGIDRGAKNIQYF. The gene calls are TRBV7-9 and TRBJ2-4, with D tentatively TRBD2 (6 bases). Looked up from germline, CDR1 is SEHNR and CDR2 is FQNEAQ (reference sequence). Trimming left V 1 base short and J 1 base short, with 14 bases between. The CDR3 is made up of 17 amino acids.

V is TRBV7-2 and J is TRBJ2-7; no clear D gene. Germline CDR1 SGHTA, CDR2 FQGNSA. V dropped 5 bases and J dropped 3 bases, with 11 bases sitting between them. There are 13 residues in the CDR3. DNA for the CDR3: TGTGCCAGCAGCCCCAACCCGGGCTACGAGCAGTACTTC. This encodes CASSPNPGYEQYF.

The chain carries TRBV7-6 and TRBJ2-1; the match to TRBD1 covers 11 bases. Germline values: CDR1 SGHVS, CDR2 FNYEAQ. The ends lost 4 bases at V and 8 bases at J; junction bases unmatched: 10. The CDR3 contains 16 residues. The CDR3 sequence is CASSSLRDRGNYEQFF. CDR3 sequence (DNA): TGTGCCAGCAGCTCACTCCGGGACAGGGGGAACTATGAGCAGTTCTTC.

The chain employs TRBV4-2 and TRBJ2-1, with a possible D match to TRBD2 (5 bases). Germline CDR1 reads LGHNA; CDR2 reads YNFKEQ. Trimming removed 0 bases from V and 9 bases from J, with 12 bases in between. The CDR3 is 14 amino acids. This chain's CDR3 is CASSQESGITEQFF. The DNA for the CDR3 is TGTGCCAGCAGCCAAGAAAGCGGTATCACTGAGCAGTTCTTC.

This clone turned up a few times. V and J are TRBV7-2 and TRBJ2-3; maybe TRBD1 (6 bases). The V gene's germline CDR1 is SGHTA and CDR2 FQGNSA. V gave up 2 bases and J gave up 4 bases, with 13 bases separating them. The CDR3 sequence is 15 residues long. The CDR3 sequence: CASSLWPRGADTQYF. The CDR3 bases are TGTGCCAGCAGCTTATGGCCCAGGGGCGCAGATACGCAGTATTTT.

J is TRBJ1-5 and V is TRBV5-6; D uncertain. The CDR3 spans 15 residues. The V and J ends lost 0 bases and 4 bases respectively, with 11 bases between them. CDR1 and CDR2 from the germline V gene are SGHDT and YYEEEE. The CDR3 reads CASSLARQTNQPQHF. The CDR3 region has the DNA TGTGCCAGCAGCTTGGCTAGGCAGACGAATCAGCCCCAGCATTTT. The full variable domain, completed using reference TRBV5-6 and TRBJ1-5, is DAGVTQSPTHLIKTRGQQVTLRCSPKSGHDTVSWYQQALGQGPQFIFQYYEEEERQRGNFPDRFSGHQFPNYSSELNVNALLLGDSALYLCASSLARQTNQPQHFGDGTRLSIL.

A few counts support this clone. The chain carries TRBV5-1 and TRBJ2-2, with TRBD1 identical over 11 bases. Germline trimming cut 5 bases from V and 4 bases from J; bases unmatched to any gene: 4. This CDR3 is built from 15 residues. Germline CDR1 is SGHRS and CDR2 is YFSETQ. The chain's CDR3 is CASRAGTGGTGELFF. CDR3 bases: TGCGCCAGCAGGGCCGGGACAGGGGGCACCGGGGAGCTGTTTTTT.